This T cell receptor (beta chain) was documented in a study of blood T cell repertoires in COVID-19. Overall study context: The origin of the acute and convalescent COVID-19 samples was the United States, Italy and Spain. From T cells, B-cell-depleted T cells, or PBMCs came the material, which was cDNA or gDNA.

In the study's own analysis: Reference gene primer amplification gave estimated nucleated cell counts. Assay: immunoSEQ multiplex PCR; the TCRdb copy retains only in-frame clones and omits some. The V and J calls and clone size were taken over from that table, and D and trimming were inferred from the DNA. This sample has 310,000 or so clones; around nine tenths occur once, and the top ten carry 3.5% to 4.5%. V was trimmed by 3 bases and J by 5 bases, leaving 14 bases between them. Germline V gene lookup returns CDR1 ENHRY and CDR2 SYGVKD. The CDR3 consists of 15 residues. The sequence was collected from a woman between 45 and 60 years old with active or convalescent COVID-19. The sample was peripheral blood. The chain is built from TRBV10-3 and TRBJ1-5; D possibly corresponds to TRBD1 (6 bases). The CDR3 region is CAISELGRGDQPQHF. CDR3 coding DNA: TGTGCCATCAGTGAATTAGGCAGGGGTGATCAGCCCCAGCATTTT.